This T cell receptor (beta chain) emerged from a study of T-cell reconstitution after alpha-beta-depleted transplantation in children. This clonotype was counted a few times. Its specificity is not known. Preparation of the TCRbeta library was carried out with unique molecular identifiers. TCRdb reprocessed the PCR reads with MiXCR, giving one entry per CDR3 protein. This repertoire shows 700,000 to 850,000 distinct CDR3 sequences, roughly 15% found once; its top ten account for just under 5%. Germline V gene lookup returns CDR1 SEHNR and CDR2 FQNEAQ (reference sequence). The CDR3 runs to 17 residues. With 3 bases clipped from V and 3 bases from J, the junction kept 7 bases outside the gene matches. The study, taken as a whole, reports: Several hundred graft clones that had expanded were reportedly the source of alpha-beta T cells about two months after transplant. One year after transplant, T-cell counts and diversity came mostly from newly produced T cells.

The sequencing used PBMCs, mostly from graft donor cells, collected 360 days after TCRalphabeta/CD19-depleted stem cell transplant. The clonotype was recovered from a male patient aged 10 to 17 who had a stem cell transplant for acute lymphoblastic leukemia, so the T cells may come from the graft donor. The chain couples TRBV7-9 to TRBJ2-1; 11 nucleotides line up with TRBD2. For the CDR3, the DNA is TGTGCCAGCAGCTTCGGGACTAGCGGAGACAACTACAATGAGCAGTTCTTC. Amino acids: CASSFGTSGDNYNEQFF. Looking up the rest from reference TRBV7-9 and TRBJ2-1 gives the full variable domain: DTGVSQNPRHKITKRGQNVTFRCDPISEHNRLYWYRQTLGQGPEFLTYFQNEAQLEKSRLLSDRFSAERPKGSFSTLEIQRTEQGDSAMYLCASSFGTSGDNYNEQFFGPGTRLTVL.